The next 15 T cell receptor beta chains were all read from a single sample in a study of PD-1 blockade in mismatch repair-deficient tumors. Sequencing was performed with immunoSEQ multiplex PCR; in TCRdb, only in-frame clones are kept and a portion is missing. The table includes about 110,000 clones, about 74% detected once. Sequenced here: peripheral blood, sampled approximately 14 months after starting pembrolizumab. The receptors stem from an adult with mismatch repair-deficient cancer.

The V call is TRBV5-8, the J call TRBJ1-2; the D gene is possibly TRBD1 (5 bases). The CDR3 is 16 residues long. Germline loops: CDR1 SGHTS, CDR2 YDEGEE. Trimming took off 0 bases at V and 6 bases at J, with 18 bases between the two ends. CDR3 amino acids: CASSLGWDLQPNGYTF. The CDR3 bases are TGTGCCAGCAGCTTGGGGTGGGACCTCCAACCCAATGGCTACACCTTC.

The CDR3 is CASSPTSGSSNEQFF. CDR3 sequence (DNA): TGCGCCAGCAGCCCTACTAGCGGGAGTTCCAATGAGCAGTTCTTC. The chain couples TRBV5-1 to TRBJ2-1, with TRBD2 matching over 11 bases. The V gene's germline CDR1 is SGHRS and CDR2 YFSETQ. V lost 4 bases and J lost 6; bases outside the gene matches: 6. The CDR3 has 15 amino acids.

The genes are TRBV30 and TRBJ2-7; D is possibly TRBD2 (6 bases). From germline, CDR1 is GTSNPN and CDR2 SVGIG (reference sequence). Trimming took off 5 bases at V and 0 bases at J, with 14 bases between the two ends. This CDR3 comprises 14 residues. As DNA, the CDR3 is TGTGCCTGGTGCGGGGCGGGATACTCCTACGAGCAGTACTTC. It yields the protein CAWCGAGYSYEQYF.

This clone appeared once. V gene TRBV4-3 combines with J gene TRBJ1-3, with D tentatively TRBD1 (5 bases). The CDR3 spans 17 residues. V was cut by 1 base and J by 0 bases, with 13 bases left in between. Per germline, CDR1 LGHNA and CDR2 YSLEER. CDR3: CASSQGSGAFSGNTIYF. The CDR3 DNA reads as TGCGCCAGCAGCCAAGGGAGTGGGGCTTTCTCTGGAAACACCATATATTTT.

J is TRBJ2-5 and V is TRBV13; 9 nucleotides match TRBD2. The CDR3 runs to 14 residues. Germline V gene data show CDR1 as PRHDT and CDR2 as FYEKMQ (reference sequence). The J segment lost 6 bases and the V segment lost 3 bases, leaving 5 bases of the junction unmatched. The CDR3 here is CASSFSGRSKTQYF. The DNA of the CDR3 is TGTGCCAGCAGCTTCAGCGGGAGGTCGAAGACCCAGTACTTC.

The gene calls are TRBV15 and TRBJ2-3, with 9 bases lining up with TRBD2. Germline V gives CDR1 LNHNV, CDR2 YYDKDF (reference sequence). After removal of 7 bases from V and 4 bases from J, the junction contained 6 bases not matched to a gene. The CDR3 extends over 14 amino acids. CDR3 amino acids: CATNAGGDADTQYF. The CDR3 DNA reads TGTGCCACCAATGCGGGAGGGGACGCAGATACGCAGTATTTT.

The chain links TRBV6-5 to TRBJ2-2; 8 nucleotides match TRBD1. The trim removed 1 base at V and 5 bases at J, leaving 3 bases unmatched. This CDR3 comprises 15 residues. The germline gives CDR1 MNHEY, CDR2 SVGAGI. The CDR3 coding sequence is TGTGCCAGCAGTTACTTACAGGGGGGAACCGGGGAGCTGTTTTTT. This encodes CASSYLQGGTGELFF.

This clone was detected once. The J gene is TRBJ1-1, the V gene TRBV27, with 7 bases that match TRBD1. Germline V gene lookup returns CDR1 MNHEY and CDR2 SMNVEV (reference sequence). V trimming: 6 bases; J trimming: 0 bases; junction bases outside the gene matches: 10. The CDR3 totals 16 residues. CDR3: CASSHETGSLNTEAFF. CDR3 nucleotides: TGTGCCAGCAGCCATGAGACAGGGTCGTTGAACACTGAAGCTTTCTTT.

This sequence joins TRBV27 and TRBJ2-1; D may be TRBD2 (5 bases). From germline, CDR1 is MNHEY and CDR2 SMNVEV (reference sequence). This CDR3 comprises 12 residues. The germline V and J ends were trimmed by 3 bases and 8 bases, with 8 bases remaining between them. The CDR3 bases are TGTGCCAGCAGTTTTGCGGGCGATGAGCAGTTCTTC. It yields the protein CASSFAGDEQFF.

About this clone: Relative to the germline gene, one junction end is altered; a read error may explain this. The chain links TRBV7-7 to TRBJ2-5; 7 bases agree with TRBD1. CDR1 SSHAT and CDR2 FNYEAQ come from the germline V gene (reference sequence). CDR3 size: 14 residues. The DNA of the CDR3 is TGTGCTAGCAGCGTGACAGGGCTCCAAGAGACCCAGTACTTC. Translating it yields CASSVTGLQETQYF.

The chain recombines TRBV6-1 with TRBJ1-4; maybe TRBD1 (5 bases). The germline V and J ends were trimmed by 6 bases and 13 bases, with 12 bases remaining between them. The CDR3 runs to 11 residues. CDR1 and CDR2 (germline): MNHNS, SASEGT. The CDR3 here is CASSDSWGLFF. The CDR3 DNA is TGTGCCAGCAGCGACAGTTGGGGACTGTTTTTT.

The CDR3 protein is CASSQDQGITYEQYF. The CDR3 DNA is TGCGCCAGCAGCCAAGATCAGGGTATTACCTACGAGCAGTACTTC. The rearrangement links TRBV4-1 to TRBJ2-7, with a weak D call TRBD1 (5 bases). Looked up from germline, CDR1 is MGHRA and CDR2 is YSYEKL. The V end was cut by 0 bases, the J end by 2 bases, with 11 bases between. The length of the CDR3 is 15 residues.

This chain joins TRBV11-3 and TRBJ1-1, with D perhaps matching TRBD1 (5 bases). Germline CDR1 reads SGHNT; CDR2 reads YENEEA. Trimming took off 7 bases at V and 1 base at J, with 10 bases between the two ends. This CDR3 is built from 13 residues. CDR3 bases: TGTGCCAGCATCGCTCAGGGGAACACTGAAGCTTTCTTT. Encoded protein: CASIAQGNTEAFF.

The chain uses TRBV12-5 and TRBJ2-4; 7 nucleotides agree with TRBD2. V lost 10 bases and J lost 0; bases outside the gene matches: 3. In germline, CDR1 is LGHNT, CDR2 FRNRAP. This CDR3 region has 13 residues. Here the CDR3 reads CATGREAKNIQYF. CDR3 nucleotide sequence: TGTGCTACGGGGAGGGAAGCCAAAAACATTCAGTACTTC.

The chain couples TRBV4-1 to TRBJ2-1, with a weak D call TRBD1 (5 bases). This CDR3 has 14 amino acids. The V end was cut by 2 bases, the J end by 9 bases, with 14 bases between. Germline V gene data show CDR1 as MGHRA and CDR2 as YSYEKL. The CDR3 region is CASSQNKGLSEQFF. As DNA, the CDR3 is TGCGCCAGCAGCCAAAATAAGGGGCTTAGTGAGCAGTTCTTC.